The 13 T cell receptor beta chains presented below share a single source sample, sequenced in a study of T cell responses to AZD1222 COVID-19 vaccine. TCRdb keeps only in-frame clones here, not all; method: immunoSEQ multiplex PCR. The sample holds 82,000 or so clones, 90% seen once. Source: peripheral blood, taken on day 0 of AZD1222 vaccination. These receptors all stem from an adult in good health.

The genes are TRBV19 and TRBJ1-1, with 7 bases fitting TRBD1. Per the germline V gene, CDR1 is LNHDA and CDR2 is SQIVND (reference sequence). The CDR3 covers 16 residues. V lost 5 bases, J lost 0 bases, and 9 bases stayed unmatched. The CDR3 DNA follows: TGTGCCAGTAGTCCCGTGGGACAGCTCATGAACACTGAAGCTTTCTTT. It specifies CASSPVGQLMNTEAFF.

This CDR3 reads CASSPGASTDTQYF. The CDR3 nucleotides are TGTGCCAGCTCACCAGGGGCTAGCACAGATACGCAGTATTTT. The rearrangement uses TRBV7-3 and TRBJ2-3, with a weak D call TRBD1 (6 bases). Trimming shortened V by 8 bases and J by 0 bases, and 12 bases separated the two germline ends. CDR1 and CDR2 (germline): SGHTA, FQGTGA. This CDR3 region has 14 residues.

This sequence joins TRBV28 and TRBJ2-7; maybe TRBD2 (6 bases). Trimming removed 3 bases from V and 6 bases from J, with 6 bases in between. There are 11 residues in the CDR3. CDR1 is MDHEN and CDR2 is SYDVKM in the germline V gene. CDR3 loop: CASSFGGEQYF. In DNA, the CDR3 is TGTGCCAGCAGTTTCGGGGGCGAGCAGTACTTC.

This chain links TRBV18 with TRBJ1-2; the D gene is possibly TRBD1 (6 bases). The CDR3 covers 14 residues. Germline V gene data show CDR1 as KGHSH and CDR2 as LQKENI. The V gene lost 3 bases and the J gene lost 2 bases, with 10 bases spanning the gap. The CDR3 DNA sequence: TGTGCCAGCTCACCTATCGGACAGAACTATGGCTACACCTTC. This encodes CASSPIGQNYGYTF. The full variable domain, with the rest looked up from reference TRBV18 and TRBJ1-2, is NAGVMQNPRHLVRRRGQEARLRCSPMKGHSHVYWYRQLPEEGLKFMVYLQKENIIDESGMPKERFSAEFPKEGPSILRIQQVVRGDSAAYFCASSPIGQNYGYTFGSGTRLTVV.

This sequence joins TRBV27 and TRBJ1-6, with D possibly being TRBD1 (6 bases). The CDR3 has 15 residues. Trimming removed 3 bases from V and 16 bases from J, with 22 bases in between. Germline V lookup: CDR1 MNHEY, CDR2 SMNVEV (reference sequence). This CDR3 reads CASSFQGTSSYDLHF. CDR3 nucleotides: TGTGCCAGCAGTTTCCAGGGGACCTCCAGTTACGATCTCCACTTT.

Sample share makes this clone large (0.1 to 1%). The chain employs TRBV27 and TRBJ2-7; D unclear. The CDR3 is made up of 14 amino acids. The germline CDR1 and CDR2 sequences are MNHEY and SMNVEV (reference sequence). V gave up 3 bases and J gave up 1 base, with 10 bases separating them. In nucleotides, the CDR3 is TGTGCCAGCAGTTTGACCCTCCCGTCCTACGAGCAGTACTTC. This translates into CASSLTLPSYEQYF.

The chain links TRBV27 to TRBJ1-5; D gene unclear. Trimming stripped 2 bases from V and 3 bases from J, with 8 bases between. Germline CDR1 and CDR2: MNHEY and SMNVEV (reference sequence). CDR3 size: 14 residues. CDR3 bases: TGTGCCAGCAGTTTAGGAAGGATCAATCAGCCCCAGCATTTT. Protein product: CASSLGRINQPQHF.

This clone showed up just a few times. The rearrangement links TRBV7-9 to TRBJ2-4; D might be TRBD2 (6 bases). The CDR3 has 15 residues. V lost 5 bases, J lost 6 bases, and 17 bases lay in between. Germline CDR1 reads SEHNR; CDR2 reads FQNEAQ (reference sequence). CDR3 sequence reads: CASSPPGTVINIQYF. In DNA form, the CDR3 reads TGTGCCAGCAGCCCCCCCGGGACTGTCATAAACATTCAGTACTTC.

The rearrangement links TRBV7-2 to TRBJ1-6, with D possibly being TRBD1 (6 bases). V lost 4 bases and J 6 bases, leaving 10 bases between the germline ends. The germline V gene encodes CDR1 SGHTA and CDR2 FQGNSA. This CDR3 has 14 residues. DNA of the CDR3: TGTGCCAGCAGCTACAGGGCCGGTAATTCACCCCTCCACTTT. Amino acids: CASSYRAGNSPLHF.

The V call is TRBV6-6, the J call TRBJ1-1; D is undetermined. Germline V CDR1 and CDR2: MNHNY, SVGAGI (reference sequence). Trimming removed 8 bases at V and 5 bases at J, with 12 bases between. This CDR3 is built from 12 residues. The CDR3 DNA sequence: TGTGCCAGCGTCAAAGGCCGGACTGAAGCTTTCTTT. Protein product: CASVKGRTEAFF.

This CDR3 is CASKIGAGNTIYF. CDR3 coding DNA: TGTGCCAGCAAAATAGGAGCCGGAAACACCATATATTTT. This chain uses TRBV7-9 with TRBJ1-3; D is ambiguous. Germline lookup yields CDR1 SEHNR and CDR2 FQNEAQ (reference sequence). The CDR3 has 13 residues. Deletions cut 7 bases from V and 4 bases from J, with 11 bases between.

Remarks on this clone: One junction end does not reproduce the germline sequence, and a read error may be involved. The chain employs TRBV19 and TRBJ2-1, with a possible D match to TRBD2 (7 bases). The CDR3 is 17 amino acids. Per the germline V gene, CDR1 is LNHDA and CDR2 is SQIVND (reference sequence). CDR3 region: CPSIIYLSTGGGGEQFF. CDR3 nucleotide sequence: TGTCCCAGTATTATATATCTATCGACAGGAGGGGGGGGTGAGCAGTTCTTC.

CDR3 nucleotides: TGTGCCAGCAGCCCGGGGGTTCAGGGGACTAGCACAGATACGCAGTATTTT. Its translation: CASSPGVQGTSTDTQYF. J is TRBJ2-3 and V is TRBV3-1 (or the pseudogene TRBV3-2); the D gene could be TRBD1 or TRBD2 (6 bases each). The CDR3 is made up of 17 amino acids. The V gene lost 4 bases and the J gene lost 0 bases, with 17 bases spanning the gap. CDR1 and CDR2 from the germline V gene are LGHDT and YNNKEL (reference sequence).